This entry describes one T cell receptor beta chain. It is unclear where the CDR3 begins or ends on the DNA, so no DNA is shown, and the CDR3 is as TCRdb lists it. The CDR3 is 16 residues long, counting both termini. Looked up from germline, CDR1 is KGHDR and CDR2 is SFDVKD. A roughly 20-cycle PCR with a constant-region primer and V-primer adapter amplified TCRs. MiXCR, applied by TCRdb to the reads, yields one record per CDR3 protein. The sample has about 46,000 distinct CDR3 sequences, about 10% seen once. The data stem from a study of low-dose radiotherapy and immunotherapy resistance in tumors. Overall study: Doses of 0.5 Gy per fraction every 2 weeks, totaling 6.5 Gy, went to Cohort 1. TRAV- and TRBV-specific primers were used for first-strand cDNA, which covered alpha and beta chains.

Time point noted: before trial treatment. The J gene is TRBJ2-2, the V gene TRBV24-1; no check of the table's D call, TRBD1, against the DNA was made. This TCR derives from a female donor with ovarian cancer. The source was PBMCs, collected before treatment. The CDR3 loop reads CATSDSETGAGELFFF.